Below are 3 T cell receptor beta chains sequenced from a single sample in a study of radiation and T cells in renal cell carcinoma (dated by TCRdb to the early 2020s). The sample's time point label, decoded: baseline pretreatment blood. The sample's treatment or condition, from its label and the paper: 15 Gy SBRT to primary tumor, nephrectomy 4 weeks later. Libraries came from the immunoSEQ multiplex PCR assay. TCRdb obtained this table from immuneACCESS and retained in-frame rearrangements with V and J assigned. These tables miss some clones; where compared with another copy, unresolved V genes account for less than half of the shortfall, and the remainder is unexplained. The sample records roughly 150,000 clones, roughly nine tenths of which are singletons. The ten largest clonotypes hold 3.5% to 5% of the sample. The source was blood, collected from a patient whose treatment included radiotherapy and nephrectomy. Source of these receptors: a woman between 65 and 79 years old with renal cell carcinoma.

The V call is TRBV11-2, the J call TRBJ1-1, with 11 bases lining up with TRBD1. CDR1 and CDR2 (germline): SGHAT, FQNNGV. V was clipped by 2 bases and J by 4 bases; unmatched bases: 3. This CDR3 comprises 15 residues. The CDR3 sequence: CASSLTGQGATEAFF. DNA for the CDR3: TGTGCCAGCAGCTTAACCGGACAGGGGGCCACTGAAGCTTTCTTT. Full variable domain (outside the CDR3, taken from reference TRBV11-2 and TRBJ1-1): EAGVAQSPRYKIIEKRQSVAFWCNPISGHATLYWYQQILGQGPKLLIQFQNNGVVDDSQLPKDRFSAERLKGVDSTLKIQPAKLEDSAVYLCASSLTGQGATEAFFGQGTRLTVV.

The V call is TRBV6-1, the J call TRBJ2-5, with D tentatively TRBD1 (6 bases). With 7 bases removed from V and 4 bases from J, the gap between germline ends came to 16 bases. There are 14 residues in the CDR3. The V gene's germline CDR1 is MNHNS and CDR2 SASEGT. CDR3 region: CASTVLPDRETQYF. The CDR3 nucleotides are TGTGCCAGCACCGTCCTACCGGACAGAGAGACCCAGTACTTC.

J is TRBJ1-4 and V is TRBV5-1; perhaps TRBD1 as D (5 bases). This CDR3 is built from 15 residues. The V end lost 3 bases, the J end lost 8 bases, and 17 bases lay between the germline ends. Germline V gives CDR1 SGHRS, CDR2 YFSETQ. CDR3 in amino acids: CASSWGATQAEKLFF. The CDR3 DNA follows: TGCGCCAGCAGCTGGGGCGCAACGCAAGCAGAAAAACTGTTTTTT.